In this sample, the clone carrying this TCR beta chain turned up many times. Its antigen is unknown. Regions amplified from RNA transcripts were the TCR beta CDR3 regions. Researchers ran a first-round RT-PCR on the TCR CDR3 using the HTBI primer set. TCRdb redid the calling of the multiplex PCR reads with MiXCR, one entry per CDR3 protein. The sample includes roughly 350,000 distinct CDR3 sequences, about 14% of them seen just once. Patients were excluded because of uncontrolled infection, other autoimmune disease, pregnancy or lactation. Diagnoses used clinical symptoms, serum thyroxine and TRAb, thyroid ultrasound and orbital computed tomography. This entry belongs to a study of T cells in Graves' hyperthyroidism and ophthalmopathy. Study outcomes and limitations: Researchers found most expanded thyroid clonotypes above 0.001 in blood as well. Ophthalmopathy got predicted by the model a median about six months before its onset.

Germline V gives CDR1 LNHDA, CDR2 SQIVND (reference sequence). V lost 10 bases and J 2 bases, leaving 16 bases between the germline ends. There are 14 residues in the CDR3. This sequence was found in a woman aged 25 to 39 with Graves' ophthalmopathy. Sequencing was carried out using blood. The genes are TRBV19 and TRBJ2-3, with D possibly being TRBD2 (6 bases). The CDR3 protein is CATGSGRNTDTQYF. CDR3 DNA sequence: TGTGCCACTGGTAGCGGACGTAACACAGATACGCAGTATTTT.